Listed below are T cell receptor beta chains from one sample, sequenced in a study of shared clonotypes between healthy human individuals. Profiled with immunoSEQ multiplex PCR; TCRdb holds only in-frame clones, not every one. The sample lists 950,000 to 1,100,000 clones, around 78% occurring once. The material sequenced was memory CD4+ T cells from PBMCs. Source of these receptors: a man in his late teens or twenties in good health. Some clones in this sample may be carry-over from other donors' samples. Both conserved end residues are part of each CDR3. Each record gives: D gene, V gene, J gene, clone size, CDR3 DNA, CDR3 protein. The D gene is left open where the match is weak. The size entry is marked missing in some rows and otherwise reads once, few, many or a size class.

D gene: NA
V gene: TRBV7-9
J gene: TRBJ2-3
clone size: NA
CDR3 DNA: TGTGCCAGCAGCCTAGGGACTGCGGGTACGCAGTATTTT
CDR3 protein: CASSLGTAGTQYF

D gene: NA
V gene: TRBV11-1
J gene: TRBJ2-6
clone size: once
CDR3 DNA: TGTGCCAGCAGCCGTGGGCAGGGGAACTCTGGGGCCAACGTCCTGACTTTC
CDR3 protein: CASSRGQGNSGANVLTF

D gene: TRBD2
V gene: TRBV5-1
J gene: TRBJ2-1
clone size: few
CDR3 DNA: TGCGCCAGCAGCCCCCGGACTAGCGGTTCTTACAATGAGCAGTTCTTC
CDR3 protein: CASSPRTSGSYNEQFF

D gene: NA
V gene: TRBV7-8
J gene: TRBJ1-4
clone size: NA
CDR3 DNA: TGTGCCAGCAGCTCAGTCCGGGGGACTAATGAAAAACTGTTTTTT
CDR3 protein: CASSSVRGTNEKLFF

D gene: NA
V gene: TRBV6-6
J gene: TRBJ2-5
clone size: NA
CDR3 DNA: TGTGCCACCAAACTCCCCCGAGAGACCCAGTACTTC
CDR3 protein: CATKLPRETQYF

D gene: NA
V gene: TRBV7-9
J gene: TRBJ1-1
clone size: NA
CDR3 DNA: TGTGCCAGCAGCTTCTCACAGGGCACTGAAGCTTTCTTT
CDR3 protein: CASSFSQGTEAFF

D gene: TRBD1
V gene: TRBV7-2
J gene: TRBJ1-1
clone size: few
CDR3 DNA: TGTGCCAGCAGCCCCTGGACAGGGCCCCTCACTGAAGCTTTCTTT
CDR3 protein: CASSPWTGPLTEAFF

D gene: NA
V gene: TRBV19
J gene: TRBJ1-5
clone size: NA
CDR3 DNA: TGTGCCAGTAGTACGGCTCGAGGCAATCAGCCCCAGCATTTT
CDR3 protein: CASSTARGNQPQHF

D gene: NA
V gene: TRBV7-8
J gene: TRBJ2-7
clone size: NA
CDR3 DNA: TGTGCCAGCAGCTTAGCGCTCTTTGGGGGGCAGTACTTC
CDR3 protein: CASSLALFGGQYF

D gene: NA
V gene: TRBV28
J gene: TRBJ2-1
clone size: few
CDR3 DNA: TGTGCCAGCAAAGGGCAGGGCTCCTACAATGAGCAGTTCTTC
CDR3 protein: CASKGQGSYNEQFF

D gene: NA
V gene: TRBV5-1
J gene: TRBJ2-7
clone size: once
CDR3 DNA: TGCGCCAGCAGCTTGGCGGGCAGGGGAGGGGGGGAGCAGTACTTC
CDR3 protein: CASSLAGRGGGEQYF

D gene: NA
V gene: TRBV27
J gene: TRBJ1-5
clone size: few
CDR3 DNA: TGTGCCAGCAGTCCTCAACTGCACGTGCAGCCCCAGCATTTT
CDR3 protein: CASSPQLHVQPQHF

D gene: TRBD1
V gene: TRBV5-6
J gene: TRBJ1-2
clone size: few
CDR3 DNA: TGTGCCAGCAGGAGCCCGCGGGGGACAGGGGATCCTGGCTACACCTTC
CDR3 protein: CASRSPRGTGDPGYTF

D gene: NA
V gene: TRBV18
J gene: TRBJ1-2
clone size: NA
CDR3 DNA: TGTGCCAGCTCACCGCGGGACGCCCCTAACTATGGCTACACCTTC
CDR3 protein: CASSPRDAPNYGYTF

D gene: TRBD2
V gene: TRBV5-1
J gene: TRBJ2-7
clone size: NA
CDR3 DNA: TGCGCCAGCAGCCCGTCTGCCCCCACTAGCGGCCGCTACGAGCAGTACTTC
CDR3 protein: CASSPSAPTSGRYEQYF

D gene: NA
V gene: TRBV7-9
J gene: TRBJ1-5
clone size: NA
CDR3 DNA: TGTGCCAGCAGTCGGGGGGGCGGCAATCAGCCCCAGCATTTT
CDR3 protein: CASSRGGGNQPQHF

D gene: TRBD1
V gene: TRBV5-4
J gene: TRBJ1-1
clone size: few
CDR3 DNA: TGTGCCAGCAGCCCCGGGACAGTACGGACCACTGAAGCTTTCTTT
CDR3 protein: CASSPGTVRTTEAFF

D gene: NA
V gene: TRBV2
J gene: TRBJ1-5
clone size: NA
CDR3 DNA: TGTGCCAGCAGTCTGGACGGCGTTGCGCCCCAGCATTTT
CDR3 protein: CASSLDGVAPQHF

D gene: NA
V gene: TRBV27
J gene: TRBJ1-1
clone size: NA
CDR3 DNA: TGTGCCAGCAGTTTAAAGGGCAGGGGTTACACTGAAGCTTTCTTT
CDR3 protein: CASSLKGRGYTEAFF

D gene: TRBD1
V gene: TRBV25-1
J gene: TRBJ2-3
clone size: NA
CDR3 DNA: TGTGCCAGCAGTGGGACCACAGGGGCAGATACGCAGTATTTT
CDR3 protein: CASSGTTGADTQYF

D gene: NA
V gene: TRBV5-6
J gene: TRBJ2-3
clone size: NA
CDR3 DNA: TGTGCCAGCAGCTCACAAAGGGCGGCAGATACGCAGTATTTT
CDR3 protein: CASSSQRAADTQYF

D gene: NA
V gene: TRBV7-9
J gene: TRBJ2-5
clone size: NA
CDR3 DNA: TGTGCCAGCAGAGAAACTGGGAAAGAGACCCAGTACTTC
CDR3 protein: CASRETGKETQYF

D gene: NA
V gene: TRBV19
J gene: TRBJ1-2
clone size: NA
CDR3 DNA: TGTGCCAGTAGTATTGGGCCACCATTGGGGAAATACGTCTATGGCTACACCTTC
CDR3 protein: CASSIGPPLGKYVYGYTF

D gene: TRBD1
V gene: TRBV7-9
J gene: TRBJ2-7
clone size: NA
CDR3 DNA: TGTGCCAGCAGCCGGGACAGGGGGCTGGACGAGCAGTACTTC
CDR3 protein: CASSRDRGLDEQYF

D gene: TRBD1
V gene: TRBV11-3
J gene: TRBJ2-1
clone size: NA
CDR3 DNA: TGTGCCAGCAGTTTCGGATCGGGACAGGGGTATGAGCAGTTCTTC
CDR3 protein: CASSFGSGQGYEQFF

D gene: NA
V gene: TRBV2
J gene: TRBJ2-1
clone size: once
CDR3 DNA: TGTGCCACTCGGGGGACATACTACAATGAGCAGTTCTTC
CDR3 protein: CATRGTYYNEQFF

D gene: TRBD2
V gene: TRBV6-5
J gene: TRBJ2-3
clone size: NA
CDR3 DNA: TGTGCCAGCACAAGGACTAGCGGGCGAACGGATACGCAGTATTTT
CDR3 protein: CASTRTSGRTDTQYF

D gene: NA
V gene: TRBV13
J gene: TRBJ2-2
clone size: NA
CDR3 DNA: TGTGCCAGCAGCCCTAAGACCCGGGGCGAGGGGACCGGGGAGCTGTTTTTT
CDR3 protein: CASSPKTRGEGTGELFF

D gene: NA
V gene: TRBV28
J gene: TRBJ2-2
clone size: NA
CDR3 DNA: TGTGCCAGCAGCCCCCCTTCCACCGGGGAGCTGTTTTTT
CDR3 protein: CASSPPSTGELFF

D gene: TRBD2
V gene: TRBV2
J gene: TRBJ2-7
clone size: NA
CDR3 DNA: TGTGCCAGCAGTGTGACTAGCGGGGGGCCCTACGAGCAGTACTTC
CDR3 protein: CASSVTSGGPYEQYF

D gene: TRBD2
V gene: TRBV5-1
J gene: TRBJ2-1
clone size: many
CDR3 DNA: TGCGCCAGCAGCTTGGAGGGCGGGAGGGCCAATGAGCAGTTCTTC
CDR3 protein: CASSLEGGRANEQFF

D gene: NA
V gene: TRBV29-1
J gene: TRBJ2-5
clone size: NA
CDR3 DNA: TGCAGCGTGGGCAGAGAGACCCAGTACTTC
CDR3 protein: CSVGRETQYF

D gene: TRBD1
V gene: TRBV5-6
J gene: TRBJ2-2
clone size: NA
CDR3 DNA: TGTGCCAGCAGCCCAGCTACAGGGGCCGGGGAGCTGTTTTTT
CDR3 protein: CASSPATGAGELFF

D gene: TRBD2
V gene: TRBV7-2
J gene: TRBJ2-5
clone size: NA
CDR3 DNA: TGTGCCAGCAGCCCACAACTAGCGGGTCCTTTTCGTGAAGAGACCCAGTACTTC
CDR3 protein: CASSPQLAGPFREETQYF

D gene: NA
V gene: TRBV28
J gene: TRBJ1-1
clone size: NA
CDR3 DNA: TGTGCCAGCAGTTTGGGACGAGCAAGAGTTATGAACACTGAAGCTTTCTTT
CDR3 protein: CASSLGRARVMNTEAFF

D gene: NA
V gene: TRBV19
J gene: TRBJ2-7
clone size: NA
CDR3 DNA: TGTGCCAGTAGTATTACGTCCGGGGCCTACGAGCAGTACTTC
CDR3 protein: CASSITSGAYEQYF

D gene: NA
V gene: TRBV7-9
J gene: TRBJ2-3
clone size: NA
CDR3 DNA: TGTGCCAGCAGCTTAGTTGGGGCCTGGGGTAGCACAGATACGCAGTATTTT
CDR3 protein: CASSLVGAWGSTDTQYF

D gene: NA
V gene: TRBV6-1
J gene: TRBJ1-4
clone size: NA
CDR3 DNA: TGTGCCAGCATCGCTAATGAAAAACTGTTTTTT
CDR3 protein: CASIANEKLFF

D gene: NA
V gene: TRBV6-6
J gene: TRBJ2-5
clone size: NA
CDR3 DNA: TGTGCCAGCAGTTACTCGTTAGAGACCCAGTACTTC
CDR3 protein: CASSYSLETQYF

D gene: NA
V gene: TRBV7-2
J gene: TRBJ2-7
clone size: NA
CDR3 DNA: TGTGCCAGCAGCTTACGGTCAAAGGGCTACGAGCAGTACTTC
CDR3 protein: CASSLRSKGYEQYF

D gene: NA
V gene: TRBV19
J gene: TRBJ2-5
clone size: NA
CDR3 DNA: TGTGCCAGTAGTATTGGCCTCACACTGGGGTACCAAGAGACCCAGTACTTC
CDR3 protein: CASSIGLTLGYQETQYF

D gene: TRBD2
V gene: TRBV7-9
J gene: TRBJ2-1
clone size: few
CDR3 DNA: TGTGCCAGCAGCTCGACTAGCGGGAGCTCCTACAATGAGCAGTTCTTC
CDR3 protein: CASSSTSGSSYNEQFF

D gene: TRBD2
V gene: TRBV18
J gene: TRBJ2-3
clone size: NA
CDR3 DNA: TGTGCCAGCTCACCATTAGGGACTAGCGGGAGCACAGATACGCAGTATTTT
CDR3 protein: CASSPLGTSGSTDTQYF

D gene: NA
V gene: TRBV7-3
J gene: TRBJ1-1
clone size: few
CDR3 DNA: TGTGCCAGCAGCTTACCTGGCACTGAAGCTTTCTTT
CDR3 protein: CASSLPGTEAFF

D gene: NA
V gene: TRBV28
J gene: TRBJ1-5
clone size: NA
CDR3 DNA: TGTGCCAGCGGGGGATTTAGCAATCAGCCCCAGCATTTT
CDR3 protein: CASGGFSNQPQHF

D gene: NA
V gene: TRBV29-1
J gene: TRBJ1-2
clone size: NA
CDR3 DNA: TGCAGCACACGGGACGTTAACTATGGCTACACCTTC
CDR3 protein: CSTRDVNYGYTF

D gene: NA
V gene: TRBV28
J gene: TRBJ2-1
clone size: NA
CDR3 DNA: TGTGCCAGCAGTTTCCCCCGAGGGCATGAGCAGTTCTTC
CDR3 protein: CASSFPRGHEQFF

D gene: TRBD1
V gene: TRBV28
J gene: TRBJ2-7
clone size: NA
CDR3 DNA: TGTGCCAGCAGGTCCCGAGGGGGCGTCTACGAGCAGTACTTC
CDR3 protein: CASRSRGGVYEQYF

D gene: TRBD2
V gene: TRBV11-2
J gene: TRBJ2-4
clone size: NA
CDR3 DNA: TGTGCCAGCAGCTTAGGGGACCTAGCGGGATCCAAAAACATTCAGTACTTC
CDR3 protein: CASSLGDLAGSKNIQYF

D gene: TRBD2
V gene: TRBV7-9
J gene: TRBJ2-2
clone size: NA
CDR3 DNA: TGTGCCAGCAGCTACCGGCGGACTAGCGGCACCGGGGAGCTGTTTTTT
CDR3 protein: CASSYRRTSGTGELFF

D gene: NA
V gene: TRBV28
J gene: TRBJ1-4
clone size: NA
CDR3 DNA: TGTGCCAGCAGTTCCCGGACGGACGGAGCGGGTGAAAAACTGTTTTTT
CDR3 protein: CASSSRTDGAGEKLFF

D gene: TRBD1
V gene: TRBV7-9
J gene: TRBJ2-3
clone size: once
CDR3 DNA: TGTGCCAGCAGTACCGGGACAGGGTCCACAGATACGCAGTATTTT
CDR3 protein: CASSTGTGSTDTQYF

D gene: NA
V gene: TRBV7-3
J gene: TRBJ2-2
clone size: NA
CDR3 DNA: TGTGCCAGCAGCGTAGGGGCATCTACCGGGGAGCTGTTTTTT
CDR3 protein: CASSVGASTGELFF